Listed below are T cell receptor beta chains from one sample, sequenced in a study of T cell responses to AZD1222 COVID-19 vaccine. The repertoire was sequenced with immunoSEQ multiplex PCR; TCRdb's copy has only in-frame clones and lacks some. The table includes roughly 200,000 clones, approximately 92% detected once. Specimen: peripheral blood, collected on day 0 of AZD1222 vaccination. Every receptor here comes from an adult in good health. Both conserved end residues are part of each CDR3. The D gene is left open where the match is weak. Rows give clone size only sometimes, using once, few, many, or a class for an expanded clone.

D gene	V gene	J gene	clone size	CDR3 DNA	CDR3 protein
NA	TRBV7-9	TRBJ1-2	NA	TGTGCCAGCAGCTTCCCAGGGGCAAACTATGGCTACACCTTC	CASSFPGANYGYTF
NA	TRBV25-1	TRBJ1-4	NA	TGTGCCAGCAGCCTAAGGGTTAATGAAAAACTGTTTTTT	CASSLRVNEKLFF
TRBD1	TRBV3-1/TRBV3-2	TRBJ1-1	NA	TGTGCCAGCAGCCAAGCAAGGGGGACAGTGAACACTGAAGCTTTCTTT	CASSQARGTVNTEAFF
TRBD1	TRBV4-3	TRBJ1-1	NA	TGCGCCAGCAGCCAAGAGTCTGGGACAGGGAACACTGAAGCTTTCTTT	CASSQESGTGNTEAFF
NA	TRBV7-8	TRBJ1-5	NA	TGTGCCAGCAGCTCTAGGGGAAGGGATAATCAGCCCCAGCATTTT	CASSSRGRDNQPQHF
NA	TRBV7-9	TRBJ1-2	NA	TGTGCCAGCAGCGTGTCCGGAAGGAGCTATGGCTACACCTTC	CASSVSGRSYGYTF
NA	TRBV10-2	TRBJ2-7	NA	TGCGCCAGCGGCCCGGAGCAGTACTTC	CASGPEQYF
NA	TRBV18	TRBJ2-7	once	TGTGCCAGCTCAACGGGACGGACACGCAATAGCTACGAGCAGTACTTC	CASSTGRTRNSYEQYF
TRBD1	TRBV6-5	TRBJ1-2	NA	TGTGCCAGCAGTTACGGGACAGGGGTTGGCTACACCTTC	CASSYGTGVGYTF
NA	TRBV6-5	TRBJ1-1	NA	TGTGCCAGCAGTTACACCGGAATCCATCGCACTGAAGCTTTCTTT	CASSYTGIHRTEAFF
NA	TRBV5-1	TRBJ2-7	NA	TGCGCCAGCAGCTTGACGAGCTCCTACGAGCAGTACTTC	CASSLTSSYEQYF
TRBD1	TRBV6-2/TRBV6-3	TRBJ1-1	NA	TGTGCCAGCAGTTACAGCGACAGGGAGGGGAACACTGAAGCTTTCTTT	CASSYSDREGNTEAFF
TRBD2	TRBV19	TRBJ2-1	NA	TGTGCCAGTACTTCGACTAGCGGGGTAAAGCAGTTCTTC	CASTSTSGVKQFF
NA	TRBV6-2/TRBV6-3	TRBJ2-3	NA	TGTGCCAGCAGTTACTTCGGACTGGGCACAGATACGCAGTATTTT	CASSYFGLGTDTQYF
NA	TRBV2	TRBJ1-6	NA	TGTGCCAGCAGTGATGTAGGGGGAGGGTCACCCCTCCACTTT	CASSDVGGGSPLHF
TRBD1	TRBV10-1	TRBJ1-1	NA	TGCGCCAGCAGTGGTGACAGGGGTCGGACTGAAGCTTTCTTT	CASSGDRGRTEAFF
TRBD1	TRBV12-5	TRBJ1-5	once	TGTGCTAGTGGGGGAGACAGGGTACTTATCAGTAGCAATCAGCCCCAGCATTTT	CASGGDRVLISSNQPQHF